Reported below is one TCR beta chain. Which antigen it targets is not known. Nothing much larger sits one base from this clone, and base qualities are not available. Libraries were built with the immunoSEQ multiplex PCR assay. The clones in this table, taken by TCRdb from immuneACCESS, are in-frame only. Not every clone is retained; where verified, under half of the shortfall comes from an unresolved V gene, and the cause of the rest is unknown. In this sample the table shows fewer than 40,000 clones, 80% to 95% of which occur a single time. The top ten constitute roughly 3.9% of the sample. The CDR3 runs 13 amino acids, cysteine and phenylalanine included. Kept here is only the CDR3 DNA, which spans 39 bases and is read in frame from base 1. Taken from the germline V gene, the CDR1 and CDR2 loops are SGDLS and YYNGEE. V and J lose 4 bases and 6 bases, and a span of 10 bases separates them. Repertoires were sampled multiple times during chemoradiotherapy, which allowed clonal expansion in the tumor microenvironment to be followed.

This entry comes from a study of chemoradiotherapy in HPV16-positive cancers (dated by TCRdb to between 2020 and 2023). As for the study more broadly: Candidate HPV-specific T-cell clones and common TCR motifs were defined through functional T-cell assays on cells from a couple of HPV16-positive patients. The candidate HPV-specific TCRs and motifs were subsequently tracked in TCR repertoires obtained from some 90 patients with HPV-related cancers. The study set out to ask whether T-cell immunity against the HPV oncoproteins E6 and E7 changes over the course of chemoradiotherapy and whether that immunity affects survival. Here is what the overall study found, with its caveats: The functional definition of HPV-specific T cells was derived from only two HPV16-positive patients, and the survival association was reported for HPV16-positive patients. In HPV16-positive patients, expansion of HPV-responsive T cells during chemoradiotherapy was associated with improved recurrence-free survival. Expansion of candidate HPV-specific clones and E7-related TCR motifs was observed in the tumor microenvironment during treatment, whereas no such expansion was observed for non-HPV-specific T cells.

The rearranged segments are TRBV9 and TRBJ2-2; no D gene can be assigned with confidence. This receptor was obtained from a human donor with HPV-associated anogenital cancer. Sequencing was performed on blood, taken from a patient who underwent chemoradiotherapy. The DNA sequence reads TGTGCCAGCAGCCCCATAAGCGCCGGGGAGCTGTTTTTT. Its coded protein is CASSPISAGELFF.